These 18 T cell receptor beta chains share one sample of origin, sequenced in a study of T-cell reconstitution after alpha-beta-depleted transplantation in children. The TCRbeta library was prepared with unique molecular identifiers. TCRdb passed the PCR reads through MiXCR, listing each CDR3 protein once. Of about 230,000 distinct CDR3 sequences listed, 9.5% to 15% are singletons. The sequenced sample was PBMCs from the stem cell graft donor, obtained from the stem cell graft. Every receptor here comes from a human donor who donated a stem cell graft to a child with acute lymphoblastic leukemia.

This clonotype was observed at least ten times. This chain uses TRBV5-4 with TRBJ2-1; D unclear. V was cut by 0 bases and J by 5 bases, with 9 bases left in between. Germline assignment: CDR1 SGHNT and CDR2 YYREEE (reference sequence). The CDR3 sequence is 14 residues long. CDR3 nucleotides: TGTGCCAGCAGCTTGGTACCAGACCACAATGAGCAGTTCTTC. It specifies CASSLVPDHNEQFF.

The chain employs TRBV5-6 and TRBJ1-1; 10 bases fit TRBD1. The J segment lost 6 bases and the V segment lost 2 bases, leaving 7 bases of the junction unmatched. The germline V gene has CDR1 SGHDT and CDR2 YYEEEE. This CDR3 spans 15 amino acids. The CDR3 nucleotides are TGTGCCAGCAGCTTTTACCGGGACAGGGGTTCTGAAGCTTTCTTT. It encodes CASSFYRDRGSEAFF.

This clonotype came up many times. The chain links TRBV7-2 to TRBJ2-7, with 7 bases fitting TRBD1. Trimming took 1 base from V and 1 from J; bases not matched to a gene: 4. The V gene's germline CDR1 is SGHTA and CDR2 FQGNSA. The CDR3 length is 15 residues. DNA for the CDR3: TGTGCCAGCAGCTTAGTAAGGGGACAGTCCTACGAGCAGTACTTC. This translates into CASSLVRGQSYEQYF.

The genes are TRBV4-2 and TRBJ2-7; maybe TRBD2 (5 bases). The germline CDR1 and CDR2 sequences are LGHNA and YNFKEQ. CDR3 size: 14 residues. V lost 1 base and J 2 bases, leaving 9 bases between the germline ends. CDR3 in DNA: TGTGCCAGCAGCCAAGCTGCGGGTCCCTACGAGCAGTACTTC. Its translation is CASSQAAGPYEQYF.

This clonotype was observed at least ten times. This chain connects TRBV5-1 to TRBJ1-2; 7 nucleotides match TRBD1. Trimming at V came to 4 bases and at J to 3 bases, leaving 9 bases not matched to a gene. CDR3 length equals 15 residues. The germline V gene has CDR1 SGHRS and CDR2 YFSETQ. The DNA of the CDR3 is TGCGCCAGCAGCGCCGCCCCAGGGGGGGACTATGGCTACACCTTC. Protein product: CASSAAPGGDYGYTF.

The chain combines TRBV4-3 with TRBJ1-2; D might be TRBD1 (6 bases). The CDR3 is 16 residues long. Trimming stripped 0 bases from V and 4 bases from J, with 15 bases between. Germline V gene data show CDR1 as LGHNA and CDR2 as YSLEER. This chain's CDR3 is CASSQDLAGDSYGYTF. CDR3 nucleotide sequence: TGCGCCAGCAGCCAAGATCTGGCAGGGGACTCCTATGGCTACACCTTC.

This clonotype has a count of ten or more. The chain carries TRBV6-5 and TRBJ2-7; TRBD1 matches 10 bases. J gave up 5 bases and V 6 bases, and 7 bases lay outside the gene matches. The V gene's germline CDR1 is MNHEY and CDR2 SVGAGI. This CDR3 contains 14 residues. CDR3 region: CASSWDRGRDEQYF. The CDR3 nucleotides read TGTGCCAGCAGCTGGGACAGGGGACGAGACGAGCAGTACTTC.

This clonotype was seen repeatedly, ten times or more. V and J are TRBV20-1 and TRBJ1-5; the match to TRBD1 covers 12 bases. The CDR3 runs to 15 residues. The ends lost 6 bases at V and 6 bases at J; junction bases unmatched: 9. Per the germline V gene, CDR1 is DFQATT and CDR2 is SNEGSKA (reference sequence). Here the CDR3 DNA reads TGCAGTGCAGAACCCGGGACAGGGGGCAGTCAGCCCCAGCATTTT. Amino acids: CSAEPGTGGSQPQHF.

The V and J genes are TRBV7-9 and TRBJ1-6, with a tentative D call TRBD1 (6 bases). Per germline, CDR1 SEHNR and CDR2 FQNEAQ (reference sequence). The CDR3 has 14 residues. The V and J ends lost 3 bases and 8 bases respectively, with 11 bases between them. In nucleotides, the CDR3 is TGTGCCAGCAGCTTTGGGGACACTTATTCACCCCTCCACTTT. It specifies CASSFGDTYSPLHF.

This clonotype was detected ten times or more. CDR3 sequence: CASRAQGVGELFF. CDR3 nucleotides: TGTGCCAGCAGGGCCCAGGGAGTCGGGGAGCTGTTTTTT. The rearrangement uses TRBV12-3 or TRBV12-4 and TRBJ2-2, with D tentatively TRBD1 or TRBD2 (5 bases each). V was clipped by 6 bases and J by 7 bases, with 12 bases between them. The CDR3 is 13 residues long.

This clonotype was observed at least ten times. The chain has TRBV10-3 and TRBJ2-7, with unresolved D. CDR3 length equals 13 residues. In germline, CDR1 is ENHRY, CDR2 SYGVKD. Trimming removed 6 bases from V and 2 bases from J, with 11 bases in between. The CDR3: CAIRGQSTYEQYF. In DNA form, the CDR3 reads TGTGCCATCAGAGGGCAGAGTACCTACGAGCAGTACTTC.

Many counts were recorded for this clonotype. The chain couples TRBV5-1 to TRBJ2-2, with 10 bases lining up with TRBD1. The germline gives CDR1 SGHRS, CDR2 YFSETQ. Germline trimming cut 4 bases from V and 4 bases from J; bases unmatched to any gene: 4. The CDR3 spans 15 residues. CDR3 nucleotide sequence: TGCGCCAGCAGCAACCGGACAGGGGGCACCGGGGAGCTGTTTTTT. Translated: CASSNRTGGTGELFF.

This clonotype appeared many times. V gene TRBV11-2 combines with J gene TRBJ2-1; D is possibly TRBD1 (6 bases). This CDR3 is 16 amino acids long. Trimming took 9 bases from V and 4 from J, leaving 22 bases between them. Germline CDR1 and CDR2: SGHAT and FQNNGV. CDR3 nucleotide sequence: TGTGCCAGACCCCCGACCGGGACACCCGTTTACAATGAGCAGTTCTTC. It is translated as CARPPTGTPVYNEQFF.

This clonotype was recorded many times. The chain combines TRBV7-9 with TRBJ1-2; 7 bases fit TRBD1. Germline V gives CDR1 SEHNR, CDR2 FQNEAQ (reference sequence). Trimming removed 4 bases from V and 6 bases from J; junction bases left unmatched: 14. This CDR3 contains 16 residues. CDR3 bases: TGTGCCAGCAGCTCCCTGGAGAGGGGGCTTGAGGATGGCTACACCTTC. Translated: CASSSLERGLEDGYTF.

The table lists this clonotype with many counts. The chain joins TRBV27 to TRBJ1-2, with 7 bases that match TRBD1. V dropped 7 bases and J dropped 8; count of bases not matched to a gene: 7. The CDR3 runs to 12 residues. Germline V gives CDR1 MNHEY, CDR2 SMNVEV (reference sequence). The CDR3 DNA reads TGTGCCAGCACCACAGGGGCTATGGGCTACACCTTC. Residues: CASTTGAMGYTF.

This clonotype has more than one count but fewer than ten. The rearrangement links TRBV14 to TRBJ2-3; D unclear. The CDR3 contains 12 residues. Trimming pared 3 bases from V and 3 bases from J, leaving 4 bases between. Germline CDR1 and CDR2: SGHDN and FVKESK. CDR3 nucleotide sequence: TGTGCCAGCAGCCACACTACAGATACGCAGTATTTT. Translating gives CASSHTTDTQYF.

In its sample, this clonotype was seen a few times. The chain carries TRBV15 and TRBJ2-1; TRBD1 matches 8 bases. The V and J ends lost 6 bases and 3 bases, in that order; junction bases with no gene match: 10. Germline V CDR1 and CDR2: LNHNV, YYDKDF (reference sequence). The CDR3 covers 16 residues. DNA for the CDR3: TGTGCCACCAGACCGAGCGACAGGGGACACTACAATGAGCAGTTCTTC. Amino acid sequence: CATRPSDRGHYNEQFF.

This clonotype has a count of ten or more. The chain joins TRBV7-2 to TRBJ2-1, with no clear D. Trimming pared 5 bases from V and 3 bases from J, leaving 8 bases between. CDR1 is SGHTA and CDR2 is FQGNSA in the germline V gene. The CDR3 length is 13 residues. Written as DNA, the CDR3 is TGTGCCAGCAGCCTTGCGGACTACAATGAGCAGTTCTTC. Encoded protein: CASSLADYNEQFF.